These 7 T cell receptor beta chains share one sample of origin, sequenced in a study of blood T cells in healthy people across ages. Combining a sample-barcoded 5' primer with a J-beta primer mix, a second PCR ran for 7 to 11 cycles. MiXCR was run by TCRdb on the 5' RACE reads, yielding one entry per CDR3 protein. Among roughly 800,000 distinct CDR3 sequences listed, 55% to 75% were seen once. The sample consisted of blood. The origin of the receptors is a man aged 25-40 years in good health.

The chain is built from TRBV6-6 and TRBJ2-5, with D possibly being TRBD2 (5 bases). The CDR3 totals 14 residues. The V gene lost 7 bases and the J gene lost 5 bases, with 17 bases spanning the gap. Germline V CDR1 and CDR2: MNHNY, SVGAGI (reference sequence). As DNA, the CDR3 is TGTGCCAGCACAGGACTTATCGGTTCTGAGACCCAGTACTTC. Its protein product is CASTGLIGSETQYF.

On this clonotype itself: Germline and junction disagree at one end, which may indicate a read error. This chain links TRBV15 with TRBJ1-5; D is possibly TRBD1 (5 bases). The CDR3 runs 14 residues. The germline V gene has CDR1 LNHNV and CDR2 YYDKDF (reference sequence). CDR3 loop: CSTQRGHGNQPQHF. For the CDR3, the DNA is TGTTCCACTCAGAGGGGCCACGGCAATCAGCCCCAGCATTTT.

The V call is TRBV9, the J call TRBJ2-5; 13 bases map to TRBD2. The CDR3 is 16 residues long. CDR1 is SGDLS, CDR2 YYNGEE, per germline. V dropped 3 bases and J dropped 3; count of bases not matched to a gene: 5. The CDR3 loop reads CASSAGTSGIEETQYF. The CDR3, as DNA: TGTGCCAGCAGCGCCGGGACTAGCGGGATAGAAGAGACCCAGTACTTC.

The genes are TRBV11-2 and TRBJ2-7; tentative D call: TRBD2 (5 bases). The end of the DNA is better explained by TRBJ2-5, so the J call may be wrong. The CDR3 sequence is 13 residues long. Germline values: CDR1 SGHAT, CDR2 FQNNGV. For the CDR3, the DNA is TGTGCCAGCAGCTTAGGGCAGCGGCAGACCCAGTACTTC. It specifies CASSLGQRQTQYF.

The genes are TRBV3-1 and TRBJ2-7; 7 nucleotides agree with TRBD2. The CDR3 is made up of 15 amino acids. CDR1 is LGHDT, CDR2 YNNKEL, per germline (reference sequence). Losses at the gene ends were 7 bases for V and 2 bases for J; bases not matched to a gene: 11. The DNA of the CDR3 is TGTGCCAGCATCCAGGGATCGGGGGGACCCTACGAGCAGTACTTC. This codes for CASIQGSGGPYEQYF.

Here the CDR3 reads CASSQGRTGKEAFF. The CDR3 DNA follows: TGTGCCAGCAGCCAAGGCCGGACAGGCAAAGAAGCTTTCTTT. This rearrangement joins TRBV3-1 to TRBJ1-1; 7 positions match TRBD1. Trimming cost V 1 base and J 8 bases; bases outside gene matches: 7. There are 14 residues in the CDR3. Germline V gives CDR1 LGHDT, CDR2 YNNKEL (reference sequence).

The V and J genes are TRBV7-2 and TRBJ2-3; no clear D. In germline, CDR1 is SGHTA, CDR2 FQGNSA. The CDR3 has 14 residues. The ends were cut back, 3 bases at V and 6 bases at J, with 13 bases in the middle. The CDR3 DNA reads as TGTGCCAGCAGCTTCCTCGACTCCAGGGATACGCAGTATTTT. Translated, it gives CASSFLDSRDTQYF. Using reference TRBV7-2 and TRBJ2-3 for the parts outside the CDR3, the full variable domain is GAGVSQSPSNKVTEKGKDVELRCDPISGHTALYWYRQSLGQGLEFLIYFQGNSAPDKSGLPSDRFSAERTGGSVSTLTIQRTQQEDSAVYLCASSFLDSRDTQYFGPGTRLTVL.